The sequence of this TCR beta chain was determined in a study of early T cells in non-severe SARS-CoV-2 infection. About the research overall: RNA in bulk from unsorted whole blood was sequenced, and chains were unpaired. Findings of the study overall: In VDJdb matching, anti-spike CD8 responses were favored while private and CD4 specificities went missing.

This clonotype showed up many times. Its cognate antigen is unknown. The CDR3 spans 15 residues. Trimming removed 3 bases from V and 1 base from J, with 12 bases in between. Individual cDNA molecules carried attached unique molecular identifiers. In TCRdb, the 5' RACE reads were re-called with MiXCR into one record per CDR3 protein. Found here are 28,000 or so distinct CDR3 sequences, 3% to 4% of them singletons; the top ten hold more than 8%. The source of this sequence is an adult who was a healthcare worker with PCR-confirmed SARS-CoV-2 infection or an uninfected control (not recorded which). V and J are TRBV12-3 or TRBV12-4 and TRBJ1-1; D gene unclear. The sequencing input was whole blood. CDR3 nucleotides: TGTGCCAGCAGTTTGATCGGAATATCGAACACTGAAGCTTTCTTT. It is translated as CASSLIGISNTEAFF.